The clone carrying this TCR beta chain was seen once. The antigen is unknown. The V gene's germline CDR1 is MNHNS and CDR2 SASEGT. With 2 bases removed from V and 6 bases from J, the gap between germline ends came to 10 bases. This CDR3 has 13 amino acids. This table comes from immunoSEQ multiplex PCR, and its TCRdb copy is limited to in-frame clones, with some not included. In the table there are nearly 1,000,000 clones, roughly 72% of which are singletons. This sample was taken from a study of shared clonotypes between healthy human individuals. Overall study results and limits: A limitation of the genetic and exposure-history diversity represented arose from few donors. Around 5% was the fraction of naive CD4 clonotypes found shared across a handful of donors.

The source material was memory CD4+ T cells sorted from blood. Subset in this sample: CD45RA-negative fraction. The genes are TRBV6-1 and TRBJ1-1; weak D call: TRBD1 (5 bases). The sequence derives from a young man in good health. The CDR3 DNA follows: TGTGCCAGCAGTGAAAGGGGACCTTCTGAAGCTTTCTTT. Amino acids: CASSERGPSEAFF.